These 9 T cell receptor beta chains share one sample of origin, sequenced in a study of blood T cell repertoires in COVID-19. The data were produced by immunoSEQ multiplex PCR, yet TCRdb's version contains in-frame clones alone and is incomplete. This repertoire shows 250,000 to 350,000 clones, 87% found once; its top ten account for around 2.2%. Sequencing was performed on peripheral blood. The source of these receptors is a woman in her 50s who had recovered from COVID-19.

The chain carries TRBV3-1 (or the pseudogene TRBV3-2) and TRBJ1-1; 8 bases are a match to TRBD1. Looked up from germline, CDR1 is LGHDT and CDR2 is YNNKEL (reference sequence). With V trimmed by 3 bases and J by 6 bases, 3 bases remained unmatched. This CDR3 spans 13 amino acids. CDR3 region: CASSQYRGAEAFF. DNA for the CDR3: TGTGCCAGCAGCCAGTACAGGGGGGCTGAAGCTTTCTTT.

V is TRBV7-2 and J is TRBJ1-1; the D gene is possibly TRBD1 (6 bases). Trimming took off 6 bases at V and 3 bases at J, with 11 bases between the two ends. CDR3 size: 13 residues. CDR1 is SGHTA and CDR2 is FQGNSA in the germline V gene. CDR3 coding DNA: TGTGCCAGCAGGCGACAGGCGGACACTGAAGCTTTCTTT. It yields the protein CASRRQADTEAFF.

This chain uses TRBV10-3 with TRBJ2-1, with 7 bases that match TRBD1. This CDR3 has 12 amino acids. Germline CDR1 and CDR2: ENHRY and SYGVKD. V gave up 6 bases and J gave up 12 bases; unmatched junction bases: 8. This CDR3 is CAIRATGYGQFF. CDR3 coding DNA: TGTGCCATCAGGGCGACAGGGTATGGGCAGTTCTTC.

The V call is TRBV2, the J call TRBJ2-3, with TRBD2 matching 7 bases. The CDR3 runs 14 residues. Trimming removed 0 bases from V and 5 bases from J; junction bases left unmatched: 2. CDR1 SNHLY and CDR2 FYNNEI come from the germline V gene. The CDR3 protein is CASSEAGRGDTQYF. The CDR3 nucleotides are TGTGCCAGCAGTGAAGCAGGGAGGGGAGATACGCAGTATTTT. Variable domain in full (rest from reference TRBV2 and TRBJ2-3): EPEVTQTPSHQVTQMGQEVILRCVPISNHLYFYWYRQILGQKVEFLVSFYNNEISEKSEIFDDQFSVERPDGSNFTLKIRSTKLEDSAMYFCASSEAGRGDTQYFGPGTRLTVL.

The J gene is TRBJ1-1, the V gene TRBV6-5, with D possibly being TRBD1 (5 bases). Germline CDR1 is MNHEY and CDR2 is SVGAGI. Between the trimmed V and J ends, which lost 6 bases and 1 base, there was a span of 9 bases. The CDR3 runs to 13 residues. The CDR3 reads CASRSRGNTEAFF. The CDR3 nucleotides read TGTGCCAGCAGGAGTAGGGGGAACACTGAAGCTTTCTTT.

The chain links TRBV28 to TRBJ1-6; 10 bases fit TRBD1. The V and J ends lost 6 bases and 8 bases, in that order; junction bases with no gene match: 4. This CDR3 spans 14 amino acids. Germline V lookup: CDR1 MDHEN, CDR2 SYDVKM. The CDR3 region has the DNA TGTGCCAGCAGCTCCGACAGGGGGCATTCACCCCTCCACTTT. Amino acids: CASSSDRGHSPLHF.

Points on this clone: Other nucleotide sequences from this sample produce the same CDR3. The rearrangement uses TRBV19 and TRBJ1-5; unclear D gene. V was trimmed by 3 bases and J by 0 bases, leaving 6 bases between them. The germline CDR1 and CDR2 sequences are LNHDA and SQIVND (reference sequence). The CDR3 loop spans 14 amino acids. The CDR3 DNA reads TGTGCCAGTAGTATTAGAGATAGCAATCAGCCCCAGCATTTT. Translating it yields CASSIRDSNQPQHF.

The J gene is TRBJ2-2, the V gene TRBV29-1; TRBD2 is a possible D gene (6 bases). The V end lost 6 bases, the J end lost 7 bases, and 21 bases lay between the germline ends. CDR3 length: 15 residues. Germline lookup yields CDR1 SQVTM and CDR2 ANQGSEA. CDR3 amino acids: CSVQLKAGLNGELFF. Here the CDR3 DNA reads TGCAGCGTCCAGCTAAAGGCGGGGCTGAACGGGGAGCTGTTTTTT.

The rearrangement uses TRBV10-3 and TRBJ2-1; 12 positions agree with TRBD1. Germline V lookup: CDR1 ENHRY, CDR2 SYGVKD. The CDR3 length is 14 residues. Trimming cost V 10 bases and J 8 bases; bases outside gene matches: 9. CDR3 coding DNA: TGTGCCACGCAGGGACAGGGGGCTTTCTATGAGCAGTTCTTC. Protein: CATQGQGAFYEQFF.